A single sample is the source of the 26 T cell receptor beta chains below, sequenced in a study of blood T cell repertoires in COVID-19. This table comes from immunoSEQ multiplex PCR, and its TCRdb copy is limited to in-frame clones, with some not included. Of about 200,000 clones in the sample, 80% to 90% were seen once. Specimen: peripheral blood. The receptor set was obtained from a man in his sixties who had recovered from COVID-19.

The V gene is TRBV7-8, the J gene TRBJ1-5; D not resolved. The germline CDR1 and CDR2 sequences are SGHVS and FQNEAQ. With 2 bases removed from V and 0 bases from J, the gap between germline ends came to 11 bases. This CDR3 comprises 16 residues. DNA for the CDR3: TGTGCCAGCAGCTTATTTGGTAGCAATAGCAATCAGCCCCAGCATTTT. This codes for CASSLFGSNSNQPQHF.

Concerning this clone itself: One end of the junction fails to match germline, which may point to a read error. This rearrangement joins TRBV6-5 to TRBJ1-5; D is undetermined. The CDR3 extends over 16 amino acids. Germline values: CDR1 MNHEY, CDR2 SVGAGI. CDR3 region: CASSYSRTSSNQPQHF. The DNA for the CDR3 is TGTGCCAGCAGCTACTCTCGGACTAGTAGCAATCAGCCCCAGCATTTT.

The gene calls are TRBV7-2 and TRBJ1-4; D is possibly TRBD1 (6 bases). The CDR3 totals 14 residues. Germline loops: CDR1 SGHTA, CDR2 FQGNSA. V was trimmed by 6 bases and J by 5 bases, leaving 13 bases between them. CDR3 nucleotides: TGTGCCAGCAGTCAGGGACAAAGAAATGAAAAACTGTTTTTT. Translated: CASSQGQRNEKLFF.

V gene TRBV4-1 combines with J gene TRBJ2-3; the match to TRBD2 covers 10 bases. CDR3 size: 17 residues. Germline CDR1 reads MGHRA; CDR2 reads YSYEKL. V dropped 0 bases and J dropped 5; count of bases not matched to a gene: 8. CDR3 sequence (DNA): TGCGCCAGCAGCCAAGAGGGAGCGGGAGGGCCAGGAGATACGCAGTATTTT. It yields the protein CASSQEGAGGPGDTQYF.

The chain joins TRBV19 to TRBJ2-1, with a tentative D call TRBD2 (5 bases). Germline CDR1 LNHDA, CDR2 SQIVND (reference sequence). Deletions cut 4 bases from V and 1 base from J, with 17 bases between. This CDR3 is built from 17 residues. The CDR3 nucleotides are TGTGCCAGTAGTACTACCCGACCTAGCTGGTCCTACAATGAGCAGTTCTTC. Protein product: CASSTTRPSWSYNEQFF.

The chain has TRBV2 and TRBJ2-4, with TRBD1 identical over 9 bases. This CDR3 has 16 residues. Germline V gives CDR1 SNHLY, CDR2 FYNNEI. J gave up 0 bases and V 6 bases, and 6 bases lay outside the gene matches. CDR3 DNA: TGTGCCAGCAGCGTAACAGGGGGCCTAGCCAAAAACATTCAGTACTTC. Its translation is CASSVTGGLAKNIQYF.

The gene calls are TRBV6-5 and TRBJ2-7, with D possibly matching TRBD1 (5 bases). Germline V gene data show CDR1 as MNHEY and CDR2 as SVGAGI. The CDR3 runs to 15 residues. Trimming shortened V by 6 bases and J by 3 bases, and 18 bases separated the two germline ends. The CDR3 loop reads CASRKGWPGDYEQYF. CDR3 nucleotides: TGTGCCAGCAGAAAGGGGTGGCCGGGCGACTACGAGCAGTACTTC.

The chain employs TRBV3-1 (or the pseudogene TRBV3-2) and TRBJ2-7; D not certain. The ends were cut back, 2 bases at V and 3 bases at J, with 8 bases in the middle. Germline CDR1 reads LGHDT; CDR2 reads YNNKEL (reference sequence). This CDR3 comprises 13 residues. The CDR3 DNA follows: TGTGCCAGCAGCCAATTGGCAGACTACGAGCAGTACTTC. Its protein product is CASSQLADYEQYF.

The chain uses TRBV18 and TRBJ2-7; 7 nucleotides align to TRBD2. The CDR3 totals 17 residues. Germline V gives CDR1 KGHSH, CDR2 LQKENI. V shed 3 bases, J shed 1 base, and the junction held 12 bases outside the gene matches. CDR3 DNA sequence: TGTGCCAGCTCACCTTCGTCTGGCGGGAGTTTTTCCTACGAGCAGTACTTC. Translated, it gives CASSPSSGGSFSYEQYF.

V is TRBV6-5 and J is TRBJ1-3, with D hard to call. Deletions cut 2 bases from V and 0 bases from J, with 8 bases between. This CDR3 contains 15 residues. CDR1 and CDR2 from the germline V gene are MNHEY and SVGAGI. This chain's CDR3 is CASSYGQSSGNTIYF. The CDR3 region has the DNA TGTGCCAGCAGTTACGGGCAGAGCTCTGGAAACACCATATATTTT.

This clone has a single count. The rearrangement uses TRBV9 and TRBJ1-2; D gene unclear. The CDR3 is 14 amino acids. Germline CDR1 reads SGDLS; CDR2 reads YYNGEE. V was clipped by 0 bases and J by 5 bases, with 11 bases between them. This CDR3 is CASSVEDRRYGYTF. CDR3 DNA sequence: TGTGCCAGCAGCGTAGAAGATCGGAGATATGGCTACACCTTC.

This chain uses TRBV6-5 with TRBJ2-3; TRBD1 matches at 8 bases. CDR1 and CDR2 (germline): MNHEY, SVGAGI. CDR3 length: 15 residues. The V segment lost 5 bases and the J segment 4 bases; nucleotides outside the gene matches: 8. CDR3 bases: TGTGCCAGCAGTATGACAGGGGCTGAGGCAGATACGCAGTATTTT. Protein product: CASSMTGAEADTQYF.

This sequence joins TRBV27 and TRBJ2-7; D might be TRBD1 (5 bases). V was trimmed by 6 bases and J by 4 bases, leaving 13 bases between them. In germline, CDR1 is MNHEY, CDR2 SMNVEV (reference sequence). This CDR3 is built from 13 residues. The CDR3, as DNA: TGTGCCAGCAGCACAGGCTCCACTTACGAGCAGTACTTC. Encoded protein: CASSTGSTYEQYF.

The rearrangement uses TRBV18 and TRBJ2-1; 7 nucleotides agree with TRBD1. The V gene end was trimmed by 6 bases and the J gene end by 1 base; junction bases not matched to a gene: 12. The CDR3 consists of 17 residues. The germline CDR1 and CDR2 sequences are KGHSH and LQKENI. CDR3 region: CASSRDTGTASYNEQFF. The CDR3 DNA reads TGTGCCAGCTCCCGAGACACCGGGACAGCTTCCTACAATGAGCAGTTCTTC.

This clone was counted ten times or more. This chain connects TRBV18 to TRBJ1-3; D is undetermined. The germline V gene has CDR1 KGHSH and CDR2 LQKENI. V was trimmed by 3 bases and J by 4 bases, leaving 16 bases between them. This CDR3 region has 16 residues. The CDR3 DNA reads as TGTGCCAGCTCACCGTCACAGAGTGGAGGAGGAAACACCATATATTTT. As protein: CASSPSQSGGGNTIYF. Filled out from reference TRBV18 and TRBJ1-3, the complete variable domain reads NAGVMQNPRHLVRRRGQEARLRCSPMKGHSHVYWYRQLPEEGLKFMVYLQKENIIDESGMPKERFSAEFPKEGPSILRIQQVVRGDSAAYFCASSPSQSGGGNTIYFGEGSWLTVV.

Here the CDR3 DNA reads TGTGCCAGCCGAGAGAACACTGAAGCTTTCTTT. Its translation: CASRENTEAFF. The V and J genes are TRBV28 and TRBJ1-1; D call uncertain. Trimming left V 8 bases short and J 1 base short, with 5 bases between. This CDR3 comprises 11 residues. Germline V gives CDR1 MDHEN, CDR2 SYDVKM.

This clone has a handful of counts. This chain joins TRBV18 and TRBJ1-1, with D possibly matching TRBD1 (6 bases). V was cut by 2 bases and J by 2 bases, with 12 bases left in between. CDR3 length: 15 residues. The germline CDR1 and CDR2 sequences are KGHSH and LQKENI. This CDR3 reads CASSPRQVGNTEAFF. For the CDR3, the DNA is TGTGCCAGCTCACCAAGACAGGTAGGAAACACTGAAGCTTTCTTT. Together with reference TRBV18 and TRBJ1-1, the CDR3 gives the full variable domain: NAGVMQNPRHLVRRRGQEARLRCSPMKGHSHVYWYRQLPEEGLKFMVYLQKENIIDESGMPKERFSAEFPKEGPSILRIQQVVRGDSAAYFCASSPRQVGNTEAFFGQGTRLTVV.

The chain uses TRBV19 and TRBJ1-5; D may be TRBD1 (5 bases). Trimming shortened V by 4 bases and J by 1 base, and 8 bases separated the two germline ends. The CDR3 is 14 residues long. Germline V gene data show CDR1 as LNHDA and CDR2 as SQIVND (reference sequence). The CDR3, as DNA: TGTGCCAGTAGTACTGGGGGGAGCAATCAGCCCCAGCATTTT. It yields the protein CASSTGGSNQPQHF.

The J gene is TRBJ1-2, the V gene TRBV5-4; D might be TRBD1 (5 bases). From germline, CDR1 is SGHNT and CDR2 YYREEE (reference sequence). V was clipped by 2 bases and J by 8 bases, with 10 bases between them. The CDR3 covers 12 residues. The CDR3 DNA follows: TGTGCCAGCAGCTTAAACCAGGGCGGCTACACCTTC. It codes for CASSLNQGGYTF.

This rearrangement joins TRBV6-2 or TRBV6-3 to TRBJ2-3, with D possibly TRBD2 on 5 matching bases. Looked up from germline, CDR1 is MNHEY and CDR2 is SVGEGT. There are 14 residues in the CDR3. The V end was cut by 5 bases, the J end by 5 bases, with 14 bases between. The CDR3: CASSRGPHGDTQYF. In nucleotides, the CDR3 is TGTGCCAGCAGTCGCGGGCCGCACGGAGATACGCAGTATTTT.

The chain employs TRBV10-3 and TRBJ1-6, with D unclear. Germline V gives CDR1 ENHRY, CDR2 SYGVKD. V lost 11 bases and J 8 bases, leaving 13 bases between the germline ends. This CDR3 region has 12 residues. The CDR3 region is CAARDLDSPLHF. The CDR3 bases are TGTGCCGCTCGGGATCTGGATTCACCCCTCCACTTT.

This sequence joins TRBV9 and TRBJ1-2, with 7 positions matching TRBD1. V was clipped by 0 bases and J by 7 bases; unmatched bases: 3. The CDR3 contains 13 residues. Per germline, CDR1 SGDLS and CDR2 YYNGEE. The CDR3 reads CASSVDRGSGYTF. DNA for the CDR3: TGTGCCAGCAGCGTAGACAGGGGCTCTGGCTACACCTTC.

The V call is TRBV9, the J call TRBJ2-7, with TRBD1 as a possible D gene (7 bases). Deletions cut 4 bases from V and 5 bases from J, with 25 bases between. The germline V gene encodes CDR1 SGDLS and CDR2 YYNGEE. The CDR3 consists of 17 residues. As DNA, the CDR3 is TGTGCCAGCAGCTGGCGGGACAGCCTTTTATTGGGCGACGAGCAGTACTTC. This translates into CASSWRDSLLLGDEQYF.

The chain combines TRBV19 with TRBJ2-5; the match to TRBD2 covers 11 bases. CDR3 length: 14 residues. The V and J ends lost 8 bases and 2 bases, in that order; junction bases with no gene match: 4. Germline CDR1 reads LNHDA; CDR2 reads SQIVND (reference sequence). The CDR3: CASGTSGLQETQYF. The CDR3 DNA reads TGTGCCAGTGGGACTAGCGGACTGCAAGAGACCCAGTACTTC.

The rearrangement joins TRBV6-5 to TRBJ2-3; D is perhaps TRBD2 (7 bases). This CDR3 region has 16 residues. Looked up from germline, CDR1 is MNHEY and CDR2 is SVGAGI. V was clipped by 0 bases and J by 3 bases, with 13 bases between them. DNA of the CDR3: TGTGCCAGCAGTTACTCGGAGGGAGGGGGAACAGATACGCAGTATTTT. Residues: CASSYSEGGGTDTQYF.

The V call is TRBV5-4, the J call TRBJ2-7; 9 bases are a match to TRBD2. The J segment lost 3 bases and the V segment lost 4 bases, leaving 14 bases of the junction unmatched. The CDR3 extends over 17 amino acids. Germline V gene sequence: CDR1 SGHNT, CDR2 YYREEE (reference sequence). For the CDR3, the DNA is TGTGCCAGCAGCCTCCCGGGGAGCGGGAGGACCCGCTACGAGCAGTACTTC. Translation gives CASSLPGSGRTRYEQYF.